This T cell receptor beta chain originates from a study of blood T cells in healthy people across ages. Study-level information: Per two T cells, about one barcoded beta molecule was captured through template switching.

Each donor supplied ten milliliters of peripheral blood. Samples had at least 6.5 million PBMCs isolated from them. Trimming took off 4 bases at V and 6 bases at J, with 15 bases between the two ends. The germline V gene has CDR1 KGHSH and CDR2 LQKENI. The CDR3 loop spans 15 amino acids. The use of a sample-barcoded 5' primer and a J-beta primer mix characterized a second PCR of roughly 7 to 11 cycles. A minimum of 2.5 million CDR3-containing paired-end reads was obtained for each sample. TCRdb passed the 5' RACE reads through MiXCR, listing each CDR3 protein once. The data hold about 570,000 distinct CDR3 sequences, with about 25% observed a single time.

Source material: blood. V usage is TRBV18 and J usage is TRBJ1-4; perhaps TRBD1 as D (6 bases). The sequence came from a woman in her sixties or seventies in good health. The CDR3 nucleotides read TGTGCCAGCTCACTGGCACAGGGCCAGGATGAAAAACTGTTTTTT. Translated, it gives CASSLAQGQDEKLFF.